Listed here is a single T cell receptor beta chain. The V and J ends lost 1 base and 8 bases respectively, with 8 bases between them. Germline V CDR1 and CDR2: LNHNV, YYDKDF (reference sequence). CDR3 size: 13 residues. The assay was immunoSEQ multiplex PCR, and TCRdb's table has in-frame clones only and misses some. The table lists about 220,000 clones, about 88% of them singletons. The sample originates from a study of blood T cell repertoires in COVID-19. Study overall: COVID-19 samples collected from the United States, Italy and Spain covered acute and convalescent phases.

This chain connects TRBV15 to TRBJ1-4; D unclear. The sequence derives from a woman between 45 and 60 years old with COVID-19, enrolled during active disease. Sequences were obtained from peripheral blood. The CDR3 loop reads CATSRGGREKLFF. The CDR3 nucleotides read TGTGCCACCAGCAGAGGCGGGCGGGAAAAACTGTTTTTT.